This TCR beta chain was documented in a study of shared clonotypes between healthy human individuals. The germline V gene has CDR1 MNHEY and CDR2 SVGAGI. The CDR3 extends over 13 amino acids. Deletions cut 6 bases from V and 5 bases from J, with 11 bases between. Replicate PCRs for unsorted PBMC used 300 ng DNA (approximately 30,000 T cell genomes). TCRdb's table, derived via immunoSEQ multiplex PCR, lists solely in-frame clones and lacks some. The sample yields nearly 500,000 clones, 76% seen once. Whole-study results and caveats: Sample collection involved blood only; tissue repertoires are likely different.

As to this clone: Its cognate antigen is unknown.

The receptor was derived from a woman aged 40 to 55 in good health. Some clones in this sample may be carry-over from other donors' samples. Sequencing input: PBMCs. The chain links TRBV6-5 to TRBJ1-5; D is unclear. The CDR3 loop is CASRPGIYQPQHF. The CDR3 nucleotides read TGTGCCAGCAGGCCCGGGATCTATCAGCCCCAGCATTTT.